This T cell receptor (beta chain) was sequenced during a study of OX40 agonist ivuxolimab in advanced cancers. V shed 0 bases and J shed 3 bases, with 11 bases lying between them. The CDR3 extends over 15 amino acids. CDR1 and CDR2 from the germline V gene are MGHRA and YSYEKL. This clone was counted a single time. Method: immunoSEQ multiplex PCR; TCRdb's copy keeps in-frame clones and lacks some. The repertoire holds around 70,000 clones, with around 83% as singletons. The chain carries TRBV4-1 and TRBJ1-2, with D maybe TRBD1 (6 bases). Sequenced material: CD4+ or CD8+ T cells sorted from blood, taken in a trial of the OX40 agonist ivuxolimab. The receptor comes from an adult with an advanced solid tumor such as melanoma, head and neck, liver or kidney cancer. CDR3 in amino acids: CASSQETGADYGYTF. CDR3 in DNA: TGCGCCAGCAGCCAAGAGACGGGGGCAGACTATGGCTACACCTTC.